This T cell receptor beta chain was sequenced during a study of T cells in Graves' hyperthyroidism and ophthalmopathy. Researchers amplified the TCR beta CDR3 regions from RNA transcripts. RT-PCR in the first round (using the HTBI primer set) targeted the TCR CDR3. A single record per CDR3 protein comes from TCRdb applying MiXCR to the multiplex PCR reads. Among hundreds of thousands of distinct CDR3 sequences listed, approximately 15% were seen once. The study, taken as a whole, reports: A model of 13 V-J pairs discriminated ophthalmopathy from stable hyperthyroidism.

The trim removed 1 base at V and 7 bases at J, leaving 8 bases unmatched. CDR1 is KGHDR and CDR2 is SFDVKD in the germline V gene. This CDR3 contains 16 residues. This clonotype was observed at least ten times. Antigen unknown. Sequencing used blood. This receptor was obtained from a woman aged 50 to 65 with Graves' ophthalmopathy. The genes are TRBV24-1 and TRBJ2-1; TRBD2 aligns across 8 bases. CDR3 sequence: CATSDLKRELGNEQFF. In nucleotides, the CDR3 is TGTGCCACCAGTGATTTAAAGCGGGAGCTCGGGAATGAGCAGTTCTTC.